Each of the 13 T cell receptor beta chains below was sequenced from the same sample in a study of T cell therapy after organ transplantation. Their antigen targets remain unknown. Profiling relied on immunoSEQ multiplex PCR, and the TCRdb table lists in-frame clones only, not all of them. Among about 20,000 clones listed, roughly 84% were seen once. Sample time point: 20-29 weeks after completion of therapy. The sample was CD8+ T cells from blood, taken after autologous CMV-specific T cell therapy. Every receptor here comes from a human patient who had received a solid organ transplant and had CMV disease. Some T cells may have originated in the graft donor.

V usage is TRBV2 and J usage is TRBJ2-7; 13 bases are shared with TRBD2. Germline V gene lookup returns CDR1 SNHLY and CDR2 FYNNEI. The CDR3 covers 17 residues. V gave up 10 bases and J gave up 6 bases; unmatched junction bases: 18. CDR3 sequence reads: CAMGTRTSGRRVREQYF. The DNA for the CDR3 is TGTGCCATGGGAACTCGGACTAGCGGGAGAAGGGTTCGCGAGCAGTACTTC.

The chain couples TRBV7-3 to TRBJ2-1; TRBD1 aligns across 9 bases. Germline CDR1 and CDR2: SGHTA and FQGTGA. CDR3 size: 17 residues. V shed 2 bases and J 7 bases; nucleotides not matched to a gene: 12. DNA of the CDR3: TGTGCCAGCAGCTTAGGGTTTTCGGGACAGGGTGGAAATGAGCAGTTCTTC. This gives the protein CASSLGFSGQGGNEQFF. The full variable domain, its missing parts supplied by reference TRBV7-3 and TRBJ2-1, is GAGVSQTPSNKVTEKGKYVELRCDPISGHTALYWYRQSLGQGPEFLIYFQGTGAADDSGLPNDRFFAVRPEGSVSTLKIQRTERGDSAVYLCASSLGFSGQGGNEQFFGPGTRLTVL.

This chain uses TRBV7-2 with TRBJ2-3, with D unresolved. CDR3 length equals 15 residues. V lost 1 base to trimming and J lost 2 bases, with 10 bases between them. Germline lookup yields CDR1 SGHTA and CDR2 FQGNSA. The CDR3 region has the DNA TGTGCCAGCAGCTTAGGCTGGGCACCCACAGATACGCAGTATTTT. Protein sequence: CASSLGWAPTDTQYF. Complete variable domain (other parts from reference TRBV7-2 and TRBJ2-3): GAGVSQSPSNKVTEKGKDVELRCDPISGHTALYWYRQSLGQGLEFLIYFQGNSAPDKSGLPSDRFSAERTGGSVSTLTIQRTQQEDSAVYLCASSLGWAPTDTQYFGPGTRLTVL.

By frequency in the sample, this clone is medium-sized. The chain is built from TRBV5-6 and TRBJ1-1; the match to TRBD1 covers 8 bases. CDR3 length: 15 residues. CDR1 SGHDT and CDR2 YYEEEE come from the germline V gene. V shed 4 bases, J shed 1 base, and the junction held 6 bases outside the gene matches. The CDR3 nucleotides read TGTGCCAGCAGCCCCGAAGGGACAGGGAACACTGAAGCTTTCTTT. It codes for CASSPEGTGNTEAFF.

V is TRBV2 and J is TRBJ1-1; TRBD1 is a possible D gene (6 bases). The CDR3 is 11 amino acids. The V gene lost 6 bases and the J gene lost 11 bases, with 13 bases spanning the gap. Looked up from germline, CDR1 is SNHLY and CDR2 is FYNNEI. The CDR3 protein is CASRWTVGAFF. In DNA form, the CDR3 reads TGTGCCAGCAGGTGGACAGTAGGGGCTTTCTTT.

The J gene is TRBJ2-1, the V gene TRBV7-9; perhaps TRBD2 as D (5 bases). Trimming shortened V by 6 bases and J by 3 bases, and 15 bases separated the two germline ends. The CDR3 length is 15 residues. Germline CDR1 reads SEHNR; CDR2 reads FQNEAQ (reference sequence). The CDR3 nucleotides are TGTGCCAGCAGGACCCTAGAGGGCAGCTACAATGAGCAGTTCTTC. Translation gives CASRTLEGSYNEQFF.

The chain links TRBV13 to TRBJ1-2, with D maybe TRBD1 (6 bases). This CDR3 has 15 residues. The germline V and J ends were trimmed by 5 bases and 2 bases, with 15 bases remaining between them. Germline assignment: CDR1 PRHDT and CDR2 FYEKMQ (reference sequence). In DNA, the CDR3 is TGTGCCAGCAGCGCTCCGGGACAAATAAACTATGGCTACACCTTC. Protein: CASSAPGQINYGYTF.

J is TRBJ2-1 and V is TRBV6-5; D may be TRBD1 (5 bases). The V gene lost 2 bases and the J gene lost 7 bases, with 9 bases spanning the gap. Germline V gene sequence: CDR1 MNHEY, CDR2 SVGAGI. The CDR3 has 13 amino acids. This chain's CDR3 is CASSYGATNEQFF. CDR3 bases: TGTGCCAGCAGTTACGGGGCTACGAATGAGCAGTTCTTC.

The V gene is TRBV27, the J gene TRBJ1-1, with D hard to call. Per the germline V gene, CDR1 is MNHEY and CDR2 is SMNVEV (reference sequence). CDR3 length: 13 residues. V was trimmed by 2 bases and J by 1 base, leaving 5 bases between them. CDR3 protein: CASSLVENTEAFF. CDR3 bases: TGTGCCAGCAGTTTAGTTGAGAACACTGAAGCTTTCTTT.

This rearrangement joins TRBV27 to TRBJ2-3; 9 positions match TRBD2. The CDR3 runs 18 residues. The germline gives CDR1 MNHEY, CDR2 SMNVEV (reference sequence). V trimming: 5 bases; J trimming: 0 bases; junction bases outside the gene matches: 12. The CDR3 is CASSIGAGRGGSTDTQYF. The DNA for the CDR3 is TGTGCCAGCAGTATCGGGGCTGGGCGGGGGGGTAGCACAGATACGCAGTATTTT.

V and J are TRBV7-9 and TRBJ2-7, with D possibly matching TRBD1 (5 bases). The V end lost 4 bases, the J end lost 2 bases, and 12 bases lay between the germline ends. Per the germline V gene, CDR1 is SEHNR and CDR2 is FQNEAQ (reference sequence). This CDR3 region has 14 residues. As DNA, the CDR3 is TGTGCCAGCAGCTCCGGACAAAAAACCTACGAGCAGTACTTC. As protein: CASSSGQKTYEQYF.

V and J are TRBV6-5 and TRBJ1-4, with D unclear. Trimming stripped 2 bases from V and 5 bases from J, with 9 bases between. CDR3 length equals 14 residues. From germline, CDR1 is MNHEY and CDR2 SVGAGI. The CDR3 nucleotides are TGTGCCAGCAGTTACGGGGTCAGGAATGAAAAACTGTTTTTT. This gives the protein CASSYGVRNEKLFF.

V is TRBV27 and J is TRBJ1-1; D unresolved. Germline lookup yields CDR1 MNHEY and CDR2 SMNVEV (reference sequence). V lost 8 bases to trimming and J lost 1 base, with 11 bases between them. This CDR3 contains 13 residues. The CDR3 DNA follows: TGTGCCAGCGACGATCGACGGAACACTGAAGCTTTCTTT. This gives the protein CASDDRRNTEAFF.